The rows below give T cell receptor beta chains drawn from one sample of a study of blood T cell repertoires in COVID-19. Clones were sequenced by immunoSEQ multiplex PCR, and TCRdb holds only the in-frame ones, with some missing. Here the sample spans 250,000 to 350,000 clones, around 90% being singletons. The material sequenced was PBMCs or T cells enriched from blood (not recorded which). All receptors derive from a woman in her 30s who had recovered from COVID-19. Each CDR3 is given with its conserved first and last residue. A D gene is named only where the DNA matches it firmly. Expanded clones get a size class; other rows say once, few or many, or leave the size out.

TRBJ1-2,TRBD1,TRBV3-1/TRBV3-2,NA,CASRGQTGDGYTF,TGTGCCAGCAGGGGACAGACAGGGGACGGCTACACCTTC
TRBJ1-5,NA,TRBV28,once,CASGFRQNSNQPQHF,TGTGCCAGCGGATTCAGGCAGAATAGCAATCAGCCCCAGCATTTT
TRBJ2-1,TRBD2,TRBV29-1,few,CSVGLAGVGDEQFF,TGCAGCGTGGGACTAGCGGGAGTTGGCGATGAGCAGTTCTTC
TRBJ2-3,NA,TRBV5-5,once,CASSTQSDNTQYF,TGTGCCAGCAGCACCCAATCGGACAATACGCAGTATTTT
TRBJ2-1,TRBD1,TRBV7-3,NA,CASSSQGDEQFF,TGTGCCAGCAGCTCGCAGGGGGATGAGCAGTTCTTC
TRBJ2-1,NA,TRBV29-1,NA,CSVERMSSYNEQFF,TGCAGCGTTGAACGAATGTCTAGCTACAATGAGCAGTTCTTC
TRBJ2-3,NA,TRBV7-9,few,CASSPRGDTQYF,TGTGCCAGCAGCCCCAGGGGAGATACGCAGTATTTT
TRBJ1-4,NA,TRBV24-1,NA,CATSRSANEKLFF,TGTGCCACCTCCAGATCTGCTAATGAAAAACTGTTTTTT
TRBJ2-3,TRBD2,TRBV6-2/TRBV6-3,NA,CASSSLAGVTDTQYF,TGTGCCAGCAGTTCACTAGCGGGAGTCACAGATACGCAGTATTTT
TRBJ2-1,NA,TRBV11-2,NA,CASSFRGPMVHEQFF,TGTGCCAGCAGCTTTAGAGGGCCGATGGTTCATGAGCAGTTCTTC
TRBJ2-6,NA,TRBV9,NA,CASSVGSSGANVLTF,TGTGCCAGCAGCGTGGGCAGCTCTGGGGCCAACGTCCTGACTTTC
TRBJ1-5,NA,TRBV7-2,NA,CASSSSSYSNQPQHF,TGTGCCAGCAGCTCGAGCTCGTATAGCAATCAGCCCCAGCATTTT
TRBJ1-1,NA,TRBV11-2,once,CASSPQGPNTEAFF,TGTGCCAGCAGCCCCCAGGGCCCGAACACTGAAGCTTTCTTT
TRBJ2-3,NA,TRBV28,NA,CASRGGRAYTDTQYF,TGTGCCAGCAGGGGGGGTCGGGCTTACACAGATACGCAGTATTTT
TRBJ1-5,NA,TRBV27,once,CASSFKGDYSNQPQHF,TGTGCCAGCAGTTTTAAGGGAGACTATAGCAATCAGCCCCAGCATTTT
TRBJ1-1,TRBD1,TRBV7-9,NA,CASSPTGGRTGRLNTEAFF,TGTGCCAGCAGCCCAACAGGGGGGAGGACAGGGCGCCTGAACACTGAAGCTTTCTTT
TRBJ1-5,NA,TRBV6-5,NA,CASTGYNQPQHF,TGTGCCAGCACGGGTTACAATCAGCCCCAGCATTTT